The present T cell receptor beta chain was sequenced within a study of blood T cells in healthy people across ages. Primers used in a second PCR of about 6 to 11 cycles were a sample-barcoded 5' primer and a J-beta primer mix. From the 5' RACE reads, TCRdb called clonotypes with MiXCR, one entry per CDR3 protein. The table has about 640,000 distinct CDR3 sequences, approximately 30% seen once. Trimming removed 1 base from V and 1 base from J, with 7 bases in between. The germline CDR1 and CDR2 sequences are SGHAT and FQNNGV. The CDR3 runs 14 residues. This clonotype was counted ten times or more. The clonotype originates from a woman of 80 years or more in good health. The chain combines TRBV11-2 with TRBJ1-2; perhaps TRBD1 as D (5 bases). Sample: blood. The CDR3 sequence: CASSLGDFNYGYTF. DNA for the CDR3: TGTGCCAGCAGCTTAGGGGACTTTAACTATGGCTACACCTTC.